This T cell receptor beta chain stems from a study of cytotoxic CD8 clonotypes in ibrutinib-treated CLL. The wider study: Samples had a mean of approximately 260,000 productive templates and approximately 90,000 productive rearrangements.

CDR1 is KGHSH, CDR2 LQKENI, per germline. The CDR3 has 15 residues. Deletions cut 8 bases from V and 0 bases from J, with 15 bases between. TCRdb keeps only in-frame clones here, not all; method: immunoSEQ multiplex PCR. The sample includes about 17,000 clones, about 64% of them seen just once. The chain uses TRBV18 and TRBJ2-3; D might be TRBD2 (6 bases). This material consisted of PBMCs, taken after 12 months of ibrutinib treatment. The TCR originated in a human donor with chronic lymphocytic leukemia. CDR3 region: CASGPGGTSTDTQYF. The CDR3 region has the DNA TGTGCCAGCGGCCCCGGCGGGACTAGCACAGATACGCAGTATTTT.